A single count supports the clone carrying this TCR beta chain. Its specificity is unknown. This record comes from a study of T cell responses to AZD1222 COVID-19 vaccine. Turning to the study itself: Pooled together were second doses at about 4 or about 12 weeks. Broader study findings: CD4 TCRs covered the whole spike, strongest at regions 160-218 and 743-854. Donors were largely white British and mainly female; clonal diversity was possibly underestimated.

Clones were sequenced by immunoSEQ multiplex PCR, and TCRdb holds only the in-frame ones, with some missing. The sample lists about 100,000 clones, roughly nine tenths occurring once. Germline V lookup: CDR1 GTSNPN, CDR2 SVGIG (reference sequence). CDR3 length: 13 residues. Trimming took off 2 bases at V and 5 bases at J, with 12 bases between the two ends. V usage is TRBV30 and J usage is TRBJ1-1, with a possible D match to TRBD1 (5 bases). Sequenced material: peripheral blood, taken on day 0 of AZD1222 vaccination. The sequence was collected from an adult in good health. CDR3 bases: TGTGCCTGGAGTCGGGGGGTAGGGACTGAAGCTTTCTTT. Translated, it gives CAWSRGVGTEAFF. The full variable domain, in which reference TRBV30 and TRBJ1-1 provide the parts outside the CDR3, is SQTIHQWPATLVQPVGSPLSLECTVEGTSNPNLYWYRQAAGRGLQLLFYSVGIGQISSEVPQNLSASRPQDRQFILSSKKLLLSDSGFYLCAWSRGVGTEAFFGQGTRLTVV.